Below, one T cell receptor (beta chain) is given with its context. Its specificity is unknown. This CDR3 is 14 amino acids long. Germline V gene sequence: CDR1 LNHDA, CDR2 SQIVND (reference sequence). V gave up 3 bases and J gave up 1 base, with 9 bases separating them. This entry belongs to a study of shared clonotypes between healthy human individuals. Study overall: Each donor contributed plates that comprised three CD4 naive, three CD4 memory, two CD8 naive and one CD8 memory.

Data came from immunoSEQ multiplex PCR; TCRdb stores just in-frame clones and leaves some out. The sample consists of around 1.5 million clones, 95% to 99% of them appearing once. Overall study results and limits: Limitation of the genetic and exposure-history diversity represented came from the few donors. Roughly 4.6% of naive CD4 clonotypes were common to a handful of donors.

The receptor comes from a young man in good health. J is TRBJ1-1 and V is TRBV19; the D is unclear. The sequencing sample was made of naive CD4+ T cells sorted from blood. Subset denoted: CD45RA+ positively selected. Here the CDR3 DNA reads TGTGCCAGTAGTATCTGGACGGAGAACACTGAAGCTTTCTTT. Translation gives CASSIWTENTEAFF.